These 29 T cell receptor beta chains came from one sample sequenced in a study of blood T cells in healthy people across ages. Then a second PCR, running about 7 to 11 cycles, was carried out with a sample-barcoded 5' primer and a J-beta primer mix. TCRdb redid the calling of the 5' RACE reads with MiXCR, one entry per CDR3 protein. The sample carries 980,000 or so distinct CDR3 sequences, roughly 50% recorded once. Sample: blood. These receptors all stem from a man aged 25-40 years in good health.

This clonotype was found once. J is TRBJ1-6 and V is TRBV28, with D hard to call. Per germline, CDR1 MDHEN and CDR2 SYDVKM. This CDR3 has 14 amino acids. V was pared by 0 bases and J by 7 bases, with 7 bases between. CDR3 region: CASSLWAENSPLHF. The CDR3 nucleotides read TGTGCCAGCAGTTTATGGGCTGAGAATTCACCCCTCCACTTT.

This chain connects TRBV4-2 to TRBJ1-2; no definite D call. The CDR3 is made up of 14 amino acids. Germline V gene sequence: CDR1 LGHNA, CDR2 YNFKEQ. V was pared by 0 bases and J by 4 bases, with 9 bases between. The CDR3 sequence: CASSQEGFVYGYTF. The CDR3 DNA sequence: TGTGCCAGCAGCCAAGAGGGTTTCGTCTATGGCTACACCTTC.

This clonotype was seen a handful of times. CDR3: CSVLRQRNTEAFF. The CDR3 DNA is TGCAGCGTCCTACGACAGAGAAACACTGAAGCTTTCTTT. The chain uses TRBV29-1 and TRBJ1-1; D perhaps matches TRBD1 (5 bases). CDR1 SQVTM and CDR2 ANQGSEA come from the germline V gene. Between the trimmed V and J ends, which lost 6 bases and 2 bases, there was a span of 13 bases. The CDR3 spans 13 residues.

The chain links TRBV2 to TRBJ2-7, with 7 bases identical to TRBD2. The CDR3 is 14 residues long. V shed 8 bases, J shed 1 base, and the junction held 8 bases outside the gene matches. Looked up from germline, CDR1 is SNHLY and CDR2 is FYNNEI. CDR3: CASPGGGGSYEQYF. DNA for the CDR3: TGTGCCAGCCCAGGCGGGGGAGGGTCCTACGAGCAGTACTTC. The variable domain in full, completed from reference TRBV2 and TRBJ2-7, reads EPEVTQTPSHQVTQMGQEVILRCVPISNHLYFYWYRQILGQKVEFLVSFYNNEISEKSEIFDDQFSVERPDGSNFTLKIRSTKLEDSAMYFCASPGGGGSYEQYFGPGTRLTVT.

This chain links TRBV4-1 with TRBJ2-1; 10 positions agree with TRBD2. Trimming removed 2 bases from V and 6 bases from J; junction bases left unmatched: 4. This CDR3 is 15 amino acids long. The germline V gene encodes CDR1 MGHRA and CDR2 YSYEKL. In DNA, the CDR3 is TGCGCCAGCAGCCAAAATCTAGCGGGGGCCAATGAGCAGTTCTTC. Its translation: CASSQNLAGANEQFF.

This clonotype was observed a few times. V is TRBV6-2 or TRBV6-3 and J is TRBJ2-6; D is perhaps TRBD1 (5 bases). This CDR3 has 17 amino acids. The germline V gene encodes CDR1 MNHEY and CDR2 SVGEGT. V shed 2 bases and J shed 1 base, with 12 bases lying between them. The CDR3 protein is CASSYGRDSSGANVLTF. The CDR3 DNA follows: TGTGCCAGCAGTTACGGCAGGGATTCATCTGGGGCCAACGTCCTGACTTTC.

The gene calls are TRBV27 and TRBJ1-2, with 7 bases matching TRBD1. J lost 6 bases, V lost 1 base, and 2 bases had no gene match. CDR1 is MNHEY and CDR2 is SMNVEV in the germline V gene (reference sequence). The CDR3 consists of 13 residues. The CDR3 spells CASSLLGGDGYTF. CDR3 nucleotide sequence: TGTGCCAGCAGTTTATTAGGGGGCGATGGCTACACCTTC.

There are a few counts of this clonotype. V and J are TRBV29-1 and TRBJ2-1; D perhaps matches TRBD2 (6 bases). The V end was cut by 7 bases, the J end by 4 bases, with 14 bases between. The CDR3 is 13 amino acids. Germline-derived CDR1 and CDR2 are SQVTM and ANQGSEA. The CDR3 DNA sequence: TGCAGCGCTCTCGGGACTGTATACAATGAGCAGTTCTTC. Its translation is CSALGTVYNEQFF.

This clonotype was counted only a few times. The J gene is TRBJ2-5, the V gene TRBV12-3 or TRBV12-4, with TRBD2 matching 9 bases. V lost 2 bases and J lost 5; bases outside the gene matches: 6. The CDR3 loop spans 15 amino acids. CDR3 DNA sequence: TGTGCCAGCAGTTTAAGAGCGGGGGGTGGGGAGACCCAGTACTTC. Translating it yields CASSLRAGGGETQYF.

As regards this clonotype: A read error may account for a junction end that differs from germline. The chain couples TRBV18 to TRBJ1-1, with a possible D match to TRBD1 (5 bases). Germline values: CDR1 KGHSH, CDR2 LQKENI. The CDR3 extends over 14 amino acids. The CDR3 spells CANSPAGRNTEAFF. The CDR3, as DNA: TGTGCCAACTCACCAGCAGGGAGGAACACTGAAGCTTTCTTT.

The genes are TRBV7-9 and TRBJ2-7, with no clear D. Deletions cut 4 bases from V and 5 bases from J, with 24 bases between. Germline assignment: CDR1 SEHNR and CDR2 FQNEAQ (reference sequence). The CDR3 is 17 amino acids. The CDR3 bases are TGTGCCAGCAGCTGGCCCGGACGCCGACTCCAGCACGACGAGCAGTACTTC. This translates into CASSWPGRRLQHDEQYF.

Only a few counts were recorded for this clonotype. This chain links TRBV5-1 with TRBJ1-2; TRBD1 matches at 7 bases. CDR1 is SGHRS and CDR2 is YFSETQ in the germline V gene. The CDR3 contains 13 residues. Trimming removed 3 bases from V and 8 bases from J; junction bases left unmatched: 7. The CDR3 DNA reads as TGCGCCAGCAGCTATGACAGGGCTAAGGGCTACACCTTC. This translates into CASSYDRAKGYTF.

The CDR3 DNA reads as TGTGCCAGCAGCCAAGGCGTGTCCTACAATGAGCAGTTCTTC. Encoded protein: CASSQGVSYNEQFF. The gene calls are TRBV13 and TRBJ2-1; D gene uncertain. The CDR3 has 14 amino acids. Germline CDR1 reads PRHDT; CDR2 reads FYEKMQ (reference sequence). Trimming pared 5 bases from V and 1 base from J, leaving 9 bases between. The full variable domain, in which reference TRBV13 and TRBJ2-1 provide the parts outside the CDR3, is AAGVIQSPRHLIKEKRETATLKCYPIPRHDTVYWYQQGPGQDPQFLISFYEKMQSDKGSIPDRFSAQQFSDYHSELNMSSLELGDSALYFCASSQGVSYNEQFFGPGTRLTVL.

CDR3 sequence (DNA): TGCAGTGCGAGCCTGCCTAGCGGGGGGGGAGGTGGAAGAGATACGCAGTATTTT. Protein sequence: CSASLPSGGGGGRDTQYF. The rearrangement uses TRBV20-1 and TRBJ2-3, with 12 bases identical to TRBD2. J was trimmed by 5 bases and V by 6 bases; bases with no gene match: 18. The germline V gene encodes CDR1 DFQATT and CDR2 SNEGSKA (reference sequence). This CDR3 is built from 18 residues.

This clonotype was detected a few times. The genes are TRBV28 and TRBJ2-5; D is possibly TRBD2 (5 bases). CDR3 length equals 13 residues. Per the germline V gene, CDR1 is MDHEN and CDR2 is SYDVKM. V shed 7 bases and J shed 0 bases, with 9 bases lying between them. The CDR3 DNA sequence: TGTGCCAGCATGGGGAGCGACCAAGAGACCCAGTACTTC. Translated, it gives CASMGSDQETQYF.

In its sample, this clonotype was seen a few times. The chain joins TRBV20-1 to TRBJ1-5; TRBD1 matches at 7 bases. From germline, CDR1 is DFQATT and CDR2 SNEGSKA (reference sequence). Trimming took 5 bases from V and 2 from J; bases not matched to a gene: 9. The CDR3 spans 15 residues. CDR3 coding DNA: TGCAGTGCTGTCCAGGGGGGAACGGGCAATCAGCCCCAGCATTTT. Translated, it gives CSAVQGGTGNQPQHF.

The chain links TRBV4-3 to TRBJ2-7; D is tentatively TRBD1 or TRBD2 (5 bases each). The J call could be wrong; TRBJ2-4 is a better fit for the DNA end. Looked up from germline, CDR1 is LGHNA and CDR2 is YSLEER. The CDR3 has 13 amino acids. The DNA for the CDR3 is TGCGCCAGCAGCCAAGATGGGGGAAACATTCAGTACTTC. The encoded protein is CASSQDGGNIQYF.

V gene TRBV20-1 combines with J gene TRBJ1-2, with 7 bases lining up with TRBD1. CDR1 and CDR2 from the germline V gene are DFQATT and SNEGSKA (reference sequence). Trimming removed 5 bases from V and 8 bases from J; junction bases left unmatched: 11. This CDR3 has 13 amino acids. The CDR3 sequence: CSADGPTGLGYTF. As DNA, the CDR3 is TGCAGTGCTGATGGGCCGACAGGGTTGGGCTACACCTTC.

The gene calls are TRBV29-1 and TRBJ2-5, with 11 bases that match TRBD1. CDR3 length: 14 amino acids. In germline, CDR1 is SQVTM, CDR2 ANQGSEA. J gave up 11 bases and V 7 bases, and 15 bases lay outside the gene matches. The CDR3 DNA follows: TGCAGCGACTACGGGGGACAGGGGGGCAATGAGCAGTACTTC. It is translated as CSDYGGQGGNEQYF.

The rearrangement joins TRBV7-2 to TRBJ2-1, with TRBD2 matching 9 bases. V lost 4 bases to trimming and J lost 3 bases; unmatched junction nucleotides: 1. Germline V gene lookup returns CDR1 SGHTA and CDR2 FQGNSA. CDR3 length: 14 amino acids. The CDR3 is CASSSTSGYNEQFF. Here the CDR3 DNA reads TGTGCCAGCAGCTCGACTAGCGGCTACAATGAGCAGTTCTTC.

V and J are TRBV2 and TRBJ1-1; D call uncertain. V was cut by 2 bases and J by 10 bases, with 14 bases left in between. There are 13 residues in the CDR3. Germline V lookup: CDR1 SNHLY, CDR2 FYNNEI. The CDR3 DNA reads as TGTGCCAGCAGTGAATCTTTCGGCAGTCGAGCTTTCTTT. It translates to CASSESFGSRAFF.

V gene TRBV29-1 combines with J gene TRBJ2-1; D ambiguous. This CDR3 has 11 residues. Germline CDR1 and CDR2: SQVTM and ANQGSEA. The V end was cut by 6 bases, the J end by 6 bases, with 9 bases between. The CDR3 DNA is TGCAGCGTCGCACCGTTCAATGAGCAGTTCTTC. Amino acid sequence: CSVAPFNEQFF.

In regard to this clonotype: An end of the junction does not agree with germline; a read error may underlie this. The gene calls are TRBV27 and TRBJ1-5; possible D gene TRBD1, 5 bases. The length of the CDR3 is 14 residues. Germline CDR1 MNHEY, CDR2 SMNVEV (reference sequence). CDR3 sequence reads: CAGSLSGFNQPQHF. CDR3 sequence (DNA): TGTGCCGGCAGTTTATCAGGGTTCAATCAGCCCCAGCATTTT.

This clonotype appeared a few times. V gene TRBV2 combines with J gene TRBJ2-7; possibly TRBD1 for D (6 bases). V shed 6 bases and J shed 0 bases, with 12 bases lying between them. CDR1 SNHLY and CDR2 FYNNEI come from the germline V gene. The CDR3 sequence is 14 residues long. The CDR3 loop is CASRNLQGSYEQYF. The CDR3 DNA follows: TGTGCCAGCAGAAATCTACAGGGCTCCTACGAGCAGTACTTC.

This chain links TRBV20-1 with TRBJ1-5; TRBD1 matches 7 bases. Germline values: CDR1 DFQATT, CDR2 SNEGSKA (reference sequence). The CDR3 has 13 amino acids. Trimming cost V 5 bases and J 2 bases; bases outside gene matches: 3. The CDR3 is CSAAQGGNQPQHF. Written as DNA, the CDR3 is TGCAGTGCTGCCCAGGGGGGCAATCAGCCCCAGCATTTT.

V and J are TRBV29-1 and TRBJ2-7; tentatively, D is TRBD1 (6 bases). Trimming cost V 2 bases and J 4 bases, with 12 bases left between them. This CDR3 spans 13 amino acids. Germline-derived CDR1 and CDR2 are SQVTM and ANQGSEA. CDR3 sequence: CSVEKGQGYEQYF. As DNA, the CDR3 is TGCAGCGTTGAAAAAGGGCAGGGGTACGAGCAGTACTTC.

The CDR3 spells CASSQQGLAGESDTQYF. The CDR3 DNA is TGTGCCAGCAGCCAACAAGGGCTAGCGGGGGAATCAGATACGCAGTATTTT. This chain links TRBV4-2 with TRBJ2-3, with 10 bases fitting TRBD2. The J segment lost 4 bases and the V segment lost 2 bases, leaving 9 bases of the junction unmatched. The germline V gene has CDR1 LGHNA and CDR2 YNFKEQ. The CDR3 has 17 amino acids.

This CDR3 reads CSVQGSDTQYF. The DNA for the CDR3 is TGCAGCGTACAGGGTTCAGATACGCAGTATTTT. The rearrangement links TRBV29-1 to TRBJ2-3; a possible D gene is TRBD1 (6 bases). This CDR3 has 11 residues. Germline lookup yields CDR1 SQVTM and CDR2 ANQGSEA. Trimming cost V 6 bases and J 4 bases, with 8 bases left between them.

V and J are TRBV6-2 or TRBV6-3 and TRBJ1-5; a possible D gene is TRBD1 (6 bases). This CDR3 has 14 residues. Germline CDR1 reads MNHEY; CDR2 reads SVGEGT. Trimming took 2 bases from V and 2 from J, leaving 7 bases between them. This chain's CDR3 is CASSYNRGNQPQHF. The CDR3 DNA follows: TGTGCCAGCAGTTACAACAGGGGCAATCAGCCCCAGCATTTT.